Described below is a single T cell receptor beta chain sequence and its context. Its antigen is not known. The sample is drawn from a study of PD-1 blockade in classical Hodgkin lymphoma. The wider study: Patients were administered nivolumab (3 mg/kg intravenously) every 2 weeks.

Study outcomes and limitations: Whoever responded completely had baseline diversity much like that seen in newly diagnosed patients. Sources of repertoire differences remain undefined, possibly disease activity or prior therapy.

Measured with immunoSEQ multiplex PCR; TCRdb has only the in-frame clones, and not every one. Of about 62,000 clones listed, about 91% are singletons. Every single patient, without exception, relapsed after autologous stem cell transplantation, and brentuximab vedotin exposure varied. Patients reached a best response of complete response, partial response or progressive disease. Trimming removed 1 base at V and 6 bases at J, with 16 bases between. Germline CDR1 SGHAT, CDR2 FQNNGV. The CDR3 runs 15 residues. The clonotype was recovered from a human donor with classical Hodgkin lymphoma. The J gene is TRBJ2-7, the V gene TRBV11-2; D is unclear. The sequencing here drew on peripheral blood mononuclear cells (PBMCs), taken at baseline. The CDR3 region has the DNA TGTGCCAGCAGCTTAGGTGCAGGTCGGGCTTCCGAGCAGTACTTC. Encoded protein: CASSLGAGRASEQYF.